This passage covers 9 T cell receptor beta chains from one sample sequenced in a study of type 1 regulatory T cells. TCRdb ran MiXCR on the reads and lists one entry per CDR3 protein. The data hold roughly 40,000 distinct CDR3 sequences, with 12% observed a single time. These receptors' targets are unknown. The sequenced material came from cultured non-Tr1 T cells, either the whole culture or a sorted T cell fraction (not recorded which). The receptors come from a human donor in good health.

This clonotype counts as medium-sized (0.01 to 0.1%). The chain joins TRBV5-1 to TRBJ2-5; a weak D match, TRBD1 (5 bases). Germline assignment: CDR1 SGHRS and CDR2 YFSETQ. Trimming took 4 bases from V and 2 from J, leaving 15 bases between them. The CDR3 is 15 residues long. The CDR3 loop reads CASSPMGQIQETQYF. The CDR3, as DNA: TGCGCCAGCAGCCCCATGGGGCAGATACAAGAGACCCAGTACTTC.

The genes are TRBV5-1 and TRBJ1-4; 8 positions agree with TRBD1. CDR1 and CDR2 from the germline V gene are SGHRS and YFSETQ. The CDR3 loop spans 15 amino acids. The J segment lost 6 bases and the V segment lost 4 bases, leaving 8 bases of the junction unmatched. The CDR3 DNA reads TGCGCCAGCAGCAGAAGAGGGACAGGAGATGAAAAACTGTTTTTT. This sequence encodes CASSRRGTGDEKLFF.

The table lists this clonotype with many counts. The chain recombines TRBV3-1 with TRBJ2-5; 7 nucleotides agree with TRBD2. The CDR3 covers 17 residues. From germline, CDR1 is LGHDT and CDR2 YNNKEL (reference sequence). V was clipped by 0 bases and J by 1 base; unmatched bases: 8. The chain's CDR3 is CASSQEGGSGFQETQYF. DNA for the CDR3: TGTGCCAGCAGCCAAGAAGGCGGGAGTGGTTTCCAAGAGACCCAGTACTTC.

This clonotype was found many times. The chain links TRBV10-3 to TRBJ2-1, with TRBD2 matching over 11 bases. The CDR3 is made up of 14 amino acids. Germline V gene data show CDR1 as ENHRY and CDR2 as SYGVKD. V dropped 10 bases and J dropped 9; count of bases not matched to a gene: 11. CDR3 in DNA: TGTGCCACCAAGTACACTAGCGGGAGCGGTGAGCAGTTCTTC. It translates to CATKYTSGSGEQFF.

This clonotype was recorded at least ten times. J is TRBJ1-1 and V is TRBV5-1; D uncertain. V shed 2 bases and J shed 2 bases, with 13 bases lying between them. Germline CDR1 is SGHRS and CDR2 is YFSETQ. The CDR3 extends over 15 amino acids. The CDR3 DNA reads TGCGCCAGCAGCTTTGCAGTGGGAGGCAACACTGAAGCTTTCTTT. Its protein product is CASSFAVGGNTEAFF. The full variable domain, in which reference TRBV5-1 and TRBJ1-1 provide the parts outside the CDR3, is KAGVTQTPRYLIKTRGQQVTLSCSPISGHRSVSWYQQTPGQGLQFLFEYFSETQRNKGNFPGRFSGRQFSNSRSEMNVSTLELGDSALYLCASSFAVGGNTEAFFGQGTRLTVV.

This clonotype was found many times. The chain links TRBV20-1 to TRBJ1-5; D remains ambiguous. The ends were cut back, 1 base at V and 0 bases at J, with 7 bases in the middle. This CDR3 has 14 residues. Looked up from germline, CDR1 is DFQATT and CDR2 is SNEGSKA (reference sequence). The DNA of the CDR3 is TGCAGTGCTAGAGTGAGCAATAGCAATCAGCCCCAGCATTTT. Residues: CSARVSNSNQPQHF.

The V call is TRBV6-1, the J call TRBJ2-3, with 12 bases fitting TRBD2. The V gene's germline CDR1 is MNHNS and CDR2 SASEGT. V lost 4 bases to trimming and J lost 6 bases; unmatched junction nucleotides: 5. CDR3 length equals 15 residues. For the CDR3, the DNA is TGTGCCAGCAGTGCGACTAGCGGGAGAGCTGATACGCAGTATTTT. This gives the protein CASSATSGRADTQYF.

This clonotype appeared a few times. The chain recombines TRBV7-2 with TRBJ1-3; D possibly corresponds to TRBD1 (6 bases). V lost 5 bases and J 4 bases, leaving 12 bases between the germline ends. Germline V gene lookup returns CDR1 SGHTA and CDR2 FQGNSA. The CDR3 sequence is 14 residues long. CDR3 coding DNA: TGTGCCAGCAGCGGGGGGGGCTCAGGAAACACCATATATTTT. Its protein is CASSGGGSGNTIYF.

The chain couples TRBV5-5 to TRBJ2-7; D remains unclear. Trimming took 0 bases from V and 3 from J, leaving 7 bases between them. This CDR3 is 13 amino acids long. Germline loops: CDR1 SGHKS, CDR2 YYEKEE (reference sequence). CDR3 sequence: CASSLGADYEQYF. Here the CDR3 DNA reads TGTGCCAGCAGCTTGGGCGCGGACTACGAGCAGTACTTC. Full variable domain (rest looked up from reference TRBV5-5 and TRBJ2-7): DAGVTQSPTHLIKTRGQQVTLRCSPISGHKSVSWYQQVLGQGPQFIFQYYEKEERGRGNFPDRFSARQFPNYSSELNVNALLLGDSALYLCASSLGADYEQYFGPGTRLTVT.